This entry is about one T cell receptor (beta chain). Per the study methods: Using reference gene primer amplification, nucleated cell counts were estimated. Assay: immunoSEQ multiplex PCR; the TCRdb copy retains only in-frame clones and omits some. The D gene and trimming were derived from the DNA, and the V and J assignments and clone size from that table. Of fewer than 130,000 clones listed, around nine tenths were seen once; the top ten hold around 5.1%. The data were obtained in a study of blood T cell repertoires in COVID-19. For the study at large: The samples span acute and convalescent COVID-19 from the United States, Italy and Spain. T cells, B-cell-depleted T cells, or PBMCs provided the cDNA or gDNA that served as material.

Trimming pared 3 bases from V and 4 bases from J, leaving 10 bases between. CDR3 length: 13 amino acids. Germline assignment: CDR1 SGHNT and CDR2 YYREEE (reference sequence). The sequenced sample consisted of peripheral blood. The clonotype comes from a human donor in a cohort sampled during active COVID-19. The rearrangement uses TRBV5-4 and TRBJ2-5; D may be TRBD1 (6 bases). CDR3 nucleotides: TGTGCCAGCAGCTCACAGGGCGGAGAGACCCAGTACTTC. Translation gives CASSSQGGETQYF.